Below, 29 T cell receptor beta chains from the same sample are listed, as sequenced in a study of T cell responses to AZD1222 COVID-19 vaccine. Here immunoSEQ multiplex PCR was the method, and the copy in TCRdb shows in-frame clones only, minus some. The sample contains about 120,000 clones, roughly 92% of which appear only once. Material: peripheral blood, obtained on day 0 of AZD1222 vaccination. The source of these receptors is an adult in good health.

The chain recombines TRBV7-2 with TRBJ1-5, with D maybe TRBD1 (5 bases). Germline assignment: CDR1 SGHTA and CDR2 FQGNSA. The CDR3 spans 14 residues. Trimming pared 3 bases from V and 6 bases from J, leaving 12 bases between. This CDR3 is CASSFGTGGQPQHF. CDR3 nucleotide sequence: TGTGCCAGCAGCTTCGGGACTGGGGGTCAGCCCCAGCATTTT.

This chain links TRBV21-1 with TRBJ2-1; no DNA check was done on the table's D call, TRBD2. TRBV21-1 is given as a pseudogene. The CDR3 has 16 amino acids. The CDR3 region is CASSKGWDGGRNEQFF. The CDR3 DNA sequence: TGTGCCAGCAGCAAAGGTTGGGACGGAGGGAGGAATGAGCAGTTCTTC.

CDR3 loop: CASSLSVLREQYV. For the CDR3, the DNA is TGTGCCAGCAGCTTGAGCGTACTACGAGAGCAGTACGTC. This chain uses TRBV5-5 with TRBJ2-7; D remains unclear. V gave up 1 base and J gave up 7 bases, with 12 bases separating them. The CDR3 is made up of 13 amino acids. The germline V gene has CDR1 SGHKS and CDR2 YYEKEE (reference sequence).

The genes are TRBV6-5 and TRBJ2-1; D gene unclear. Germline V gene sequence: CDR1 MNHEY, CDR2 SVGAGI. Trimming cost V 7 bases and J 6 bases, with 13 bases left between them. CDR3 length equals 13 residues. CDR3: CASTPTHGNEQFF. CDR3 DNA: TGTGCCAGCACACCCACGCACGGCAATGAGCAGTTCTTC.

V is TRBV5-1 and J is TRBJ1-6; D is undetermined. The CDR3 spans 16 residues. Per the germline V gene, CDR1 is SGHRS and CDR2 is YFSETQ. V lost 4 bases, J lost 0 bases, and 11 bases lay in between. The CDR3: CASSGDISSYNSPLHF. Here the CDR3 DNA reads TGCGCCAGCAGCGGCGACATTAGCTCCTATAATTCACCCCTCCACTTT.

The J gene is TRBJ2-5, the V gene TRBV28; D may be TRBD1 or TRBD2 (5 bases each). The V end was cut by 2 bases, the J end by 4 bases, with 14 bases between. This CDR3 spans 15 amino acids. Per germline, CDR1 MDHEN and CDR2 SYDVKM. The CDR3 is CASSLGTDERETQYF. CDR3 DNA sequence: TGTGCCAGCAGTTTAGGGACGGACGAACGAGAGACCCAGTACTTC.

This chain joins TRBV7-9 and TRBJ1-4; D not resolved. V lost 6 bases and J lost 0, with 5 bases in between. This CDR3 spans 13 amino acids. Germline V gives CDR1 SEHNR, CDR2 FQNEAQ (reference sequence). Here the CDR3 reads CASRLSTNEKLFF. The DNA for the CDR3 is TGTGCCAGCAGACTATCAACTAATGAAAAACTGTTTTTT.

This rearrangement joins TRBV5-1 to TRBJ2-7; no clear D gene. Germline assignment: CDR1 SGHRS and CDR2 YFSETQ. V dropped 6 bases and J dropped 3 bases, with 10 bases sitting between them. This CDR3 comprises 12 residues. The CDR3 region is CASKGQGYEQYF. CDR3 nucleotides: TGCGCCAGCAAGGGTCAAGGCTACGAGCAGTACTTC. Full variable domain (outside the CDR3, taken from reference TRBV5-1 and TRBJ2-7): KAGVTQTPRYLIKTRGQQVTLSCSPISGHRSVSWYQQTPGQGLQFLFEYFSETQRNKGNFPGRFSGRQFSNSRSEMNVSTLELGDSALYLCASKGQGYEQYFGPGTRLTVT.

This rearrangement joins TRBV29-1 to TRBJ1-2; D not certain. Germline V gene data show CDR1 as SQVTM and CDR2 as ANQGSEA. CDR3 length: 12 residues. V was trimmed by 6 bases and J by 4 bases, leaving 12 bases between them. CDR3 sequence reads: CSVTASSYGYTF. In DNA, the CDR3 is TGCAGCGTCACAGCCAGTTCCTATGGCTACACCTTC.

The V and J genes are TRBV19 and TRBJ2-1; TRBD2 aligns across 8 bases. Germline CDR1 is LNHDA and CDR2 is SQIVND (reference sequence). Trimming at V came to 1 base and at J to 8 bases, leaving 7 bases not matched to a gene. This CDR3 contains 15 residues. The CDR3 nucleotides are TGTGCCAGTAGTATAGCGGGAGGGCTGATCGATGAGCAGTTCTTC. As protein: CASSIAGGLIDEQFF.

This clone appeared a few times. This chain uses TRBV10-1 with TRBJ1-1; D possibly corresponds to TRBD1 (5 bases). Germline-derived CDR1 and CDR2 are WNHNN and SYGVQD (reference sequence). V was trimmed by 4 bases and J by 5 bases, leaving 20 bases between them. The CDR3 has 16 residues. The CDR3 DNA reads TGCGCCAGCAGTGGTAGGGACGTGCAGGATTGGACTGAAGCTTTCTTT. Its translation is CASSGRDVQDWTEAFF.

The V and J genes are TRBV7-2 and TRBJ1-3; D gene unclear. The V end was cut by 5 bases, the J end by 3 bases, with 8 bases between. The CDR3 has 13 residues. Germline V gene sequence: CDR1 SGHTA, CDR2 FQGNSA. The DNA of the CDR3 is TGTGCCAGCAGCGCCGATGGTGGAAACACCATATATTTT. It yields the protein CASSADGGNTIYF.

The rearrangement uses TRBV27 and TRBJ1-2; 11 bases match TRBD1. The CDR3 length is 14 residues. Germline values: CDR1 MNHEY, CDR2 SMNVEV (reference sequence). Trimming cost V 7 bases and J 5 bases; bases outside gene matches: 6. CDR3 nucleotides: TGTGCCAGCAAAGGACAGGGGGCAGGTTATGGCTACACCTTC. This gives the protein CASKGQGAGYGYTF.

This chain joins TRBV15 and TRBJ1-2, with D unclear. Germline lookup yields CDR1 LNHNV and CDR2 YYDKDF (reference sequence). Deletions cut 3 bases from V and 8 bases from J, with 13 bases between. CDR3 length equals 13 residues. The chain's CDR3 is CATSSTRRAGYTF. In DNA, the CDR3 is TGTGCCACCAGCAGCACAAGGCGGGCCGGCTACACCTTC. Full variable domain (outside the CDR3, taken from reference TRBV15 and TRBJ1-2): DAMVIQNPRYQVTQFGKPVTLSCSQTLNHNVMYWYQQKSSQAPKLLFHYYDKDFNNEADTPDNFQSRRPNTSFCFLDIRSPGLGDTAMYLCATSSTRRAGYTFGSGTRLTVV.

The CDR3 spells CASSSIHSGQSYYGYTF. The CDR3 bases are TGTGCCAGCAGCTCCATCCACTCGGGACAGTCCTATTATGGCTACACCTTC. The rearrangement links TRBV5-6 to TRBJ1-2; 7 bases line up with TRBD1. V trimming: 3 bases; J trimming: 5 bases; junction bases outside the gene matches: 16. The V gene's germline CDR1 is SGHDT and CDR2 YYEEEE. The CDR3 spans 17 residues.

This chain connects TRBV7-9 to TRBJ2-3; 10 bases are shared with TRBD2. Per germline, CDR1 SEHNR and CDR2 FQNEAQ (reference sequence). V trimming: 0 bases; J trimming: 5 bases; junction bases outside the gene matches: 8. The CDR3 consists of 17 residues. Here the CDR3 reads CASSLAISGGGRDTQYF. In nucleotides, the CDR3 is TGTGCCAGCAGCTTAGCGATCAGCGGGGGGGGAAGAGATACGCAGTATTTT.

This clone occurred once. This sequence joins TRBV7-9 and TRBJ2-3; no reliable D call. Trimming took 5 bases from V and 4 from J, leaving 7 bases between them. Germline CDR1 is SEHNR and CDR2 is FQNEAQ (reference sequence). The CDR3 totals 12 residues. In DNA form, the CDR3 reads TGTGCCAGCAGCGATCTAGCAGATACGCAGTATTTT. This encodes CASSDLADTQYF. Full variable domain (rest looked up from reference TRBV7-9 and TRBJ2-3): DTGVSQNPRHKITKRGQNVTFRCDPISEHNRLYWYRQTLGQGPEFLTYFQNEAQLEKSRLLSDRFSAERPKGSFSTLEIQRTEQGDSAMYLCASSDLADTQYFGPGTRLTVL.

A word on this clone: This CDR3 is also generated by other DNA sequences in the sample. The CDR3 spells CASSQDAGARGNTIYF. CDR3 nucleotides: TGCGCCAGCAGCCAAGATGCGGGGGCGCGTGGAAACACCATATATTTT. The rearrangement joins TRBV4-3 to TRBJ1-3; weak D call: TRBD1 (6 bases). Germline CDR1 is LGHNA and CDR2 is YSLEER. CDR3 length: 16 residues. V was shortened by 0 bases and J by 3 bases, with 12 bases between the two germline ends.

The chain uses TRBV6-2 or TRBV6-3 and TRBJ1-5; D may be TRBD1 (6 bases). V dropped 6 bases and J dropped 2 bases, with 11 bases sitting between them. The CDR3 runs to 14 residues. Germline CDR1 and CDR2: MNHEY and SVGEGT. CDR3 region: CASSQGQGNQPQHF. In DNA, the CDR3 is TGTGCCAGCAGCCAGGGGCAGGGCAATCAGCCCCAGCATTTT.

CDR3 bases: TGTGCCAGCAGCGCTTATAGCGGGAGGGCCGTCTACGAGCAGTACGTC. It specifies CASSAYSGRAVYEQYV. The gene calls are TRBV5-4 and TRBJ2-7, with TRBD2 matching 11 bases. The V segment lost 4 bases and the J segment 3 bases; nucleotides outside the gene matches: 9. The germline gives CDR1 SGHNT, CDR2 YYREEE (reference sequence). The CDR3 covers 16 residues.

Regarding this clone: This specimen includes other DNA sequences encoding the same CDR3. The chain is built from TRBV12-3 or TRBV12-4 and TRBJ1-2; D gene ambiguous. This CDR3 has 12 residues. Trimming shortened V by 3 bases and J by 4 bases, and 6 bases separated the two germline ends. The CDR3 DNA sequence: TGTGCCAGCAGTTTGATAGGCTATGGCTACACCTTC. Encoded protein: CASSLIGYGYTF.

This chain's CDR3 is CASSLGQAFYGYTF. CDR3 DNA sequence: TGTGCCAGCAGTCTGGGACAGGCATTTTATGGCTACACCTTC. The chain joins TRBV6-5 to TRBJ1-2; 8 bases map to TRBD1. Unmatched junction bases numbered 7, after V lost 5 bases and J lost 5 bases. Germline loops: CDR1 MNHEY, CDR2 SVGAGI. This CDR3 is built from 14 residues.

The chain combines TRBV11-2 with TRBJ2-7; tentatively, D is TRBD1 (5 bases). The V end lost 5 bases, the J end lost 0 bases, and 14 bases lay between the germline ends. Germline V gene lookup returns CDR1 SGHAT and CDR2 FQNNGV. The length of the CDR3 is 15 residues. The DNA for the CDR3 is TGTGCCAGCAGCCAAACAGGCTTGAGCTCCTACGAGCAGTACTTC. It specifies CASSQTGLSSYEQYF.

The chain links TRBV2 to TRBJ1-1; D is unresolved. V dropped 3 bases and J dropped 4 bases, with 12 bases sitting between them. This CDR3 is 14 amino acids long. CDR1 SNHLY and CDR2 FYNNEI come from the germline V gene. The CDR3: CASSEMREGTEAFF. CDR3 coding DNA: TGTGCCAGCAGTGAGATGAGGGAGGGCACTGAAGCTTTCTTT.

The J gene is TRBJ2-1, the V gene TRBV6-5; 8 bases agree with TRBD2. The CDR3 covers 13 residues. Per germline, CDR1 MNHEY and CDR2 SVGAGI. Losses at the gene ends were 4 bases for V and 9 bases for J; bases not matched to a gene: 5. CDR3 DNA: TGTGCCAGCAGTTGGGGACTAGAAGGTGAGCAGTTCTTC. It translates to CASSWGLEGEQFF.

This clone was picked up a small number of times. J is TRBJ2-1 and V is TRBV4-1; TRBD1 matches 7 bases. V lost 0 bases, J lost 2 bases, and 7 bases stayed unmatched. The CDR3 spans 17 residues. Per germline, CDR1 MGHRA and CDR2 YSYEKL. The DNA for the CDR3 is TGCGCCAGCAGCCAAGAAAGGGGGCCCATTACCTACAATGAGCAGTTCTTC. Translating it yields CASSQERGPITYNEQFF.

In DNA form, the CDR3 reads TGTGCCAGCAGTTCTGGACTAGCTGGGGGTACGCAGTATTTT. Protein product: CASSSGLAGGTQYF. This chain links TRBV7-2 with TRBJ2-3; 8 bases map to TRBD2. Trimming at V came to 6 bases and at J to 8 bases, leaving 10 bases not matched to a gene. This CDR3 is built from 14 residues. The germline V gene has CDR1 SGHTA and CDR2 FQGNSA.

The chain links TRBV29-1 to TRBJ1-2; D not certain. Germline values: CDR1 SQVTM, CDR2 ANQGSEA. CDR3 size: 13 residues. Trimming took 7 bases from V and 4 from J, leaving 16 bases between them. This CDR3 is CSATGGAFYGYTF. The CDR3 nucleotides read TGCAGCGCCACCGGCGGAGCCTTCTATGGCTACACCTTC. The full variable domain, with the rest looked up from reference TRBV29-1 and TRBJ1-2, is SAVISQKPSRDICQRGTSLTIQCQVDSQVTMMFWYRQQPGQSLTLIATANQGSEATYESGFVIDKFPISRPNLTFSTLTVSNMSPEDSSIYLCSATGGAFYGYTFGSGTRLTVV.

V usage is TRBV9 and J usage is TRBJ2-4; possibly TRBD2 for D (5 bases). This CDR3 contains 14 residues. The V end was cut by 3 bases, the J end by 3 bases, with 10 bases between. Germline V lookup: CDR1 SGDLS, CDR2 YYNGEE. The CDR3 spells CASSAGIGKNIQYF. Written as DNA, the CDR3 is TGTGCCAGCAGCGCCGGGATAGGCAAAAACATTCAGTACTTC.